These 3 T cell receptor beta chains came from one sample sequenced in a study of shared clonotypes between healthy human individuals. Measured with immunoSEQ multiplex PCR; TCRdb has only the in-frame clones, and not every one. Of 2 million to 2.5 million clones listed, 85% to 95% are singletons. Naive-designated CD8 cells lacked CD45RO, were positively enriched for CCR7, and omitted terminally differentiated effector memory CD45RA+ cells. Sequenced material: naive CD8+ T cells from PBMCs. The receptors shown here come from a man aged 18 to 30 in good health. Some clones in this sample may be carry-over from other donors' samples.

This chain uses TRBV19 with TRBJ2-1, with a weak D call TRBD1 (6 bases). The V gene's germline CDR1 is LNHDA and CDR2 SQIVND (reference sequence). Trimming cost V 7 bases and J 0 bases, with 13 bases left between them. This CDR3 comprises 15 residues. CDR3 protein: CASTEDRNSYNEQFF. CDR3 coding DNA: TGTGCCAGTACCGAAGACAGGAACTCCTACAATGAGCAGTTCTTC.

The table lists this clone with a few counts. Other nucleotide sequences in the sample specify the same CDR3. The chain links TRBV6-5 to TRBJ2-2; D call uncertain. The CDR3 length is 12 residues. Trimming removed 5 bases from V and 6 bases from J, with 7 bases in between. CDR1 and CDR2 from the germline V gene are MNHEY and SVGAGI. CDR3 residues: CASSPLAGELFF. CDR3 in DNA: TGTGCCAGCAGTCCCCTGGCCGGGGAGCTGTTTTTT.

In its sample, this clone was seen once. The V and J genes are TRBV11-2 and TRBJ2-3, with D hard to call. V shed 7 bases and J shed 5 bases, with 16 bases lying between them. The CDR3 covers 14 residues. Germline values: CDR1 SGHAT, CDR2 FQNNGV. The CDR3 is CASTSVVEEDTQYF. In nucleotides, the CDR3 is TGTGCCAGCACTTCAGTAGTAGAAGAAGATACGCAGTATTTT.